These T cell receptor beta chains were read from a single sample in a study of T cell repertoires in cytomegalovirus infection. Each CDR3 protein gets one entry after TCRdb re-called the reads with MiXCR. The sample holds 740,000 or so distinct CDR3 sequences, about 40% seen once. What was sequenced was PBMCs. The receptors shown here come from a human donor in good health (CMV status not recorded). Some clones in this sample may be carry-over from other donors' samples. The CDR3 runs from the conserved cysteine through the conserved F or W. D genes are given only for firm matches.

CATSRDRRSYEQYF,.,TRBV15
CSVNIDGEGTEAFF,.,TRBV29-1
CASSPLRETQYF,.,TRBV7-6
CASSSTGVLAGELFF,TRBD1,TRBV12-3/TRBV12-4
CAISESGGRATNEQFF,TRBD2,TRBV10-3
CASSGTGTSFSGANVLTF,.,TRBV6-6
CATSDSRDQPGYYEQVF,.,TRBV24-1
CASSEGVGNSYEQYF,.,TRBV2
CASSPNEGGTDTQYF,.,TRBV18
CASSELDHSTDTQYF,.,TRBV25-1
CASSLTSGPSEQFF,TRBD2,TRBV7-3
CASSYSGRGNSYEQYF,TRBD2,TRBV6-2/TRBV6-3
CASSLHKGSATNEKLFF,.,TRBV5-4
CASSTLGGSALQNTGELFF,.,TRBV6-6
CSARGQLQNIQYF,.,TRBV20-1
CASSFQRPASSGNTIYF,.,TRBV7-9
CASSIGTGESQYF,TRBD1,TRBV7-8
CASSLVTGPLTDEQYF,.,TRBV7-9
CASSSYQREGQNEQFF,TRBD2,TRBV7-8
CASSPQGAWEQYF,TRBD1,TRBV28
CASSIDRSSYNEQFF,.,TRBV19
CASSMKGNTIYF,.,TRBV7-2
CASSSHSGDTSNEQFF,.,TRBV7-2
CASSLEEGTDTQYF,.,TRBV6-1
CASSPWTSRYEQYF,TRBD2,TRBV5-3
CASSLKDRAYEQYF,TRBD1,TRBV5-4
CASSRGQGGDGGYTF,TRBD1,TRBV19
CASSLDIAGGHEQYF,TRBD2,TRBV11-2
CASSLEEGQGALGYGYTF,TRBD1,TRBV7-8
CASRDGATDTQYF,.,TRBV12-3/TRBV12-4
CASSLFPDNREQYF,.,TRBV7-6
CASSRTGRVQYF,.,TRBV28
CASSDRPYPSSYEQYF,.,TRBV6-1
CAISDGESSYNEQFF,.,TRBV10-3
CASSEWFREKLFF,.,TRBV2
CASAMAGPQPQHF,.,TRBV7-2
CASSYHDTGELFF,.,TRBV6-8
CASSYSGNYNSPLHF,.,TRBV28
CASSCRQGNDEQYF,TRBD1,TRBV7-2
CASRGPGLPNTGELFF,.,TRBV6-1
CASDGGTNTGELFF,.,TRBV6-1
CASSLISGGDTGELFF,TRBD2,TRBV7-3
CASSPTLRLAGDDTGELFF,TRBD2,TRBV7-9
CAWSGTMTLGRDEAFF,.,TRBV30
CSANRGSSNQPQHF,TRBD1,TRBV20-1
CASSFSPRATGSDEQYF,.,TRBV5-4
CSGRPTYEQYF,.,TRBV29-1
CASSSMGSGNYGYTF,.,TRBV12-3/TRBV12-4
CASSVPTSGEEETQYF,TRBD2,TRBV7-9
CASSYEVAGGHYEQYF,TRBD2,TRBV6-2/TRBV6-3
CASSPQGQGQNYGYTF,.,TRBV7-8
CASSFGSGRGETQYF,.,TRBV27
CASRTGRTYNEQFF,.,TRBV28
CASSLTRRSSYNEQFF,.,TRBV12-3/TRBV12-4
CASSHNRVEQYF,.,TRBV4-1
CASSLGVRAEQFF,.,TRBV7-8